Given below is one T cell receptor beta chain in context. The antigen remains unidentified. Germline assignment: CDR1 WNHNN and CDR2 SYGVQD (reference sequence). This CDR3 is 15 amino acids long. V trimming: 6 bases; J trimming: 1 base; junction bases outside the gene matches: 6. This entry is derived from a study of vaccination effects on CD4 cells after COVID-19. Study-level findings and limits: The vaccine-induced clones of healthy vaccinees included only 1 of 255 that cross-reacted with common cold coronaviruses. Pronounced clonal contraction occurred in clones induced by infection and by vaccine late after vaccination.

The culture ran for about eleven days before CD4+ T cells were isolated. Everyone in the study got two shots of either the BNT162b2 or mRNA-1273 vaccine. Each vaccine recipient was nucleocapsid antibody negative and had no prior SARS-CoV-2 infection. Cultures had half their medium replaced with IL-2 medium on days 3 and 7. Method: immunoSEQ multiplex PCR; TCRdb's copy keeps in-frame clones and lacks some. The repertoire holds about 40,000 clones, with around 73% as singletons. The TCR originated in a human donor who received a COVID-19 vaccine. Sequences were derived from CD4+ T cells from PBMCs cultured without peptide, sampled after COVID-19 vaccination. The rearrangement joins TRBV10-1 to TRBJ2-5, with 9 bases lining up with TRBD2. The CDR3, as DNA: TGCGCCAGCAGCCCTGGCGGGAGGGTCCAAGAGACCCAGTACTTC. Amino acids: CASSPGGRVQETQYF.